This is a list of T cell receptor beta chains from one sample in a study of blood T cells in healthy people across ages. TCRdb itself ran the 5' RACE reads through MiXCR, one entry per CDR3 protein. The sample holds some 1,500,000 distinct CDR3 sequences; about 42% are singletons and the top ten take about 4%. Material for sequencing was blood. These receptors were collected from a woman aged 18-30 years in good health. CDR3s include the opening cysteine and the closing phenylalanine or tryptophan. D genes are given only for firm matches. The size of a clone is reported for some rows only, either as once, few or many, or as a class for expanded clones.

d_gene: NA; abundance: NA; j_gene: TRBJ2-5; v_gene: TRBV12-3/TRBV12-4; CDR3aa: CASSLLGWQETQYF; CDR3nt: TGTGCCAGCAGTTTACTAGGGTGGCAAGAGACCCAGTACTTC
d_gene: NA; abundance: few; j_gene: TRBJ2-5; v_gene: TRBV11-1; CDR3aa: CASSSYVEETQYF; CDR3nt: TGTGCCAGCAGCTCCTACGTGGAAGAGACCCAGTACTTC
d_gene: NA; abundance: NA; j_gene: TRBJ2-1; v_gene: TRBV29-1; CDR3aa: CSVDEGGWKGNEQFF; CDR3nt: TGCAGCGTTGATGAGGGGGGGTGGAAGGGCAATGAGCAGTTCTTC
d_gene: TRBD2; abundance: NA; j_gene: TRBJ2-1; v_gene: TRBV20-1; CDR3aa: CSAISGPNNEQFF; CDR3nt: TGCAGTGCGATTAGCGGGCCCAACAACGAGCAGTTCTTC
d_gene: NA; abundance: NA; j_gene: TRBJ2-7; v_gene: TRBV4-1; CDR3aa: CASSQDKESYEQYF; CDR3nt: TGCGCCAGCAGCCAAGATAAGGAATCCTACGAGCAGTACTTC
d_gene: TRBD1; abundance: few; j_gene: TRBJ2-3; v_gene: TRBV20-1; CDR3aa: CSATYRGLADTQYF; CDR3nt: TGCAGTGCTACGTACAGGGGGCTCGCAGATACGCAGTATTTT
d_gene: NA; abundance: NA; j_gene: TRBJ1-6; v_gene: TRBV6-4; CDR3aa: CASSAEENSPLHF; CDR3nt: TGTGCCAGCAGTGCGGAGGAAAATTCACCCCTCCACTTT
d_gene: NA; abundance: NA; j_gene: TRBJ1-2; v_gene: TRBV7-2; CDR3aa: CASSPPQGRNGYTF; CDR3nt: TGTGCCAGCAGCCCCCCACAGGGTAGAAATGGCTACACCTTC
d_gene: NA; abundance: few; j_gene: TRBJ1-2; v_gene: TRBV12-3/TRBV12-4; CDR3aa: CASSSTGGGYTF; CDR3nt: TGTGCCAGCAGTTCGACAGGCGGTGGCTACACCTTC
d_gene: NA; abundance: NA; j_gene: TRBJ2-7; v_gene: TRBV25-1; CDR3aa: CASSVRQQPYEQYF; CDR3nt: TGTGCCAGCAGTGTAAGACAGCAGCCCTACGAGCAGTACTTC
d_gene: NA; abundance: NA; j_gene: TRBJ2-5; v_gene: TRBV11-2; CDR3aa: CASSQMTGGATFYNEQYF; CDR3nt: TGTGCCAGCAGCCAAATGACTGGCGGGGCCACTTTTTACAATGAGCAGTACTTC
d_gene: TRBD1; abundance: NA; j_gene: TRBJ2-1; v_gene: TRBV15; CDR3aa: CATSRDPNRGVIYNKQFF; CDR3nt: TGTGCCACCAGCAGAGATCCGAACAGGGGAGTCATTTACAATAAGCAGTTCTTC
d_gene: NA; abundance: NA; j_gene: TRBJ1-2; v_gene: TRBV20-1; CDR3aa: CSASEGPYYGYTF; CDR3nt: TGCAGTGCTAGCGAGGGGCCATACTATGGCTACACCTTC
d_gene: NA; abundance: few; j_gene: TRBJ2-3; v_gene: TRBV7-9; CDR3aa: CASSPIQADTQYF; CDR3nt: TGTGCCAGCAGCCCAATACAGGCAGATACGCAGTATTTT
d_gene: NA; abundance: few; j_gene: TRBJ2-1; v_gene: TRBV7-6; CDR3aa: CASSLSTIYHEQFF; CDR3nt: TGTGCCAGCAGCTTATCCACTATTTACCATGAGCAGTTCTTC
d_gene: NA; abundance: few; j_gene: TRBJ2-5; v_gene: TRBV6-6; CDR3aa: CASRETWARETQYF; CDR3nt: TGTGCCAGCAGGGAAACCTGGGCGCGAGAGACCCAGTACTTC
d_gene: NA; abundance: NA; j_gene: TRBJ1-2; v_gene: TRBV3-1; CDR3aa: CASSQDYGFNYGYTF; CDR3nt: TGTGCCAGCAGCCAAGATTATGGTTTTAACTATGGCTACACCTTC
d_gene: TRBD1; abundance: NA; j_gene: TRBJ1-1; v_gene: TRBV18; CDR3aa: CASSPVPQTGGPTEAFF; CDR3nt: TGTGCCAGCTCACCGGTCCCCCAGACAGGGGGCCCCACTGAAGCTTTCTTT
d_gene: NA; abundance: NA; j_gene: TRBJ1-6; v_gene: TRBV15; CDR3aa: CATSRAPPGSYNLPLHF; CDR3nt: TGTGCCACCAGCAGAGCTCCCCCGGGCTCCTATAATTTACCCCTCCACTTT
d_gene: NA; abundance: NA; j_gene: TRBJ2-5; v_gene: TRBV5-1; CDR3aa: CASSLGHQIRDEQYF; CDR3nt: TGCGCCAGCAGCTTGGGCCACCAGATCAGGGATGAGCAGTACTTC
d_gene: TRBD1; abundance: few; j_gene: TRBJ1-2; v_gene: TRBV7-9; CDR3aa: CASSLMDRRDGYTF; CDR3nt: TGTGCCAGCAGCTTGATGGACAGGAGAGATGGCTACACCTTC
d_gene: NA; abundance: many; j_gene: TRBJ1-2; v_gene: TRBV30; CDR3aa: CAWSGGAYYGYTF; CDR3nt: TGTGCCTGGAGTGGAGGCGCCTACTATGGCTACACCTTC
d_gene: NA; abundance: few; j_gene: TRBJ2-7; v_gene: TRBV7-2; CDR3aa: CASSLVILSEQYF; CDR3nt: TGTGCCAGCAGCTTAGTTATATTAAGCGAGCAGTACTTC
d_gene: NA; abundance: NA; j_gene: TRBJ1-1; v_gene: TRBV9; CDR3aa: CASWGGDGTEAFF; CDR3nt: TGTGCCAGCTGGGGGGGGGATGGTACTGAAGCTTTCTTT
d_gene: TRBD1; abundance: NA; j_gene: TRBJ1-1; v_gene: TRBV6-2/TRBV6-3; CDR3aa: CASSYGGQFEAFF; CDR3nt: TGTGCCAGCAGTTATGGGGGACAGTTTGAAGCTTTCTTT
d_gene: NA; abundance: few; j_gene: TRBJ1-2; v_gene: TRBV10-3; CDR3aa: CAISAGTSKNYGYTF; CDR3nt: TGTGCCATCAGTGCCGGGACTAGCAAAAACTATGGCTACACCTTC
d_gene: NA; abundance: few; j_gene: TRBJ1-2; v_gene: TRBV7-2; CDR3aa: CASSLAFGAGAHGYTF; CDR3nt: TGTGCCAGCAGCTTAGCGTTTGGGGCAGGAGCCCATGGCTACACCTTC
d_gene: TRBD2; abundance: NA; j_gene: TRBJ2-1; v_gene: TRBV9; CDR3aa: CASSEGASGGVSYNEQFF; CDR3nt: TGTGCCAGCAGTGAAGGGGCTAGCGGGGGTGTCTCCTACAATGAGCAGTTCTTC
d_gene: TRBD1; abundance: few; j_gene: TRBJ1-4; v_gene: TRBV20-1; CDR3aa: CSARHRGGREKLFF; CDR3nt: TGCAGTGCGCGGCACAGGGGAGGGAGGGAAAAACTGTTTTTT
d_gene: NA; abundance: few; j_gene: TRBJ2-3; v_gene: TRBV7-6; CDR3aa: CASSLRPAWGAKDTQYF; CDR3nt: TGTGCCAGCAGCTTGAGGCCCGCTTGGGGGGCAAAAGATACGCAGTATTTT
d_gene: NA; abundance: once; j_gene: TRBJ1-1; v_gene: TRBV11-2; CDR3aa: CASSPLVSGATEAFF; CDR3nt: TGTGCCAGCAGCCCCCTGGTTTCGGGAGCCACTGAAGCTTTCTTT
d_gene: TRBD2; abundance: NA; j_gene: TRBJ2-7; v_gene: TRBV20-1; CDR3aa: CSARDPLAGPYEQYF; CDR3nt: TGCAGTGCTAGAGATCCCCTAGCGGGACCCTACGAGCAGTACTTC
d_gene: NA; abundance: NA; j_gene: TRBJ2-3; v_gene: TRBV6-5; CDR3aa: CASSYTAKGEDTQYF; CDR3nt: TGTGCCAGCAGTTACACGGCAAAGGGGGAAGATACGCAGTATTTT
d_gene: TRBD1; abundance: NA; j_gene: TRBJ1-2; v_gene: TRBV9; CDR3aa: CASSVDDRDAYGYTF; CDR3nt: TGTGCCAGCAGCGTAGACGACAGGGACGCCTATGGCTACACCTTC
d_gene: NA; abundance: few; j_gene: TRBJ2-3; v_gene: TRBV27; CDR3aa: CASSLLGVTDTQYF; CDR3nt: TGTGCCAGCAGTTTATTGGGAGTGACAGATACGCAGTATTTT
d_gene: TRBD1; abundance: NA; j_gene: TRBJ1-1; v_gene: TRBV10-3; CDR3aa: CAIGQGAYTGAFF; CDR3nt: TGTGCCATCGGGCAGGGGGCATACACTGGAGCTTTCTTT
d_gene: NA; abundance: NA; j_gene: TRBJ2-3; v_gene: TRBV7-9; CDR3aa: CASSFLMRDPTDTQYF; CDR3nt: TGTGCCAGCAGCTTTTTAATGAGGGACCCCACAGATACGCAGTATTTT
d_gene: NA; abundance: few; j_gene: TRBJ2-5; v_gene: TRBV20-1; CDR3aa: CSVRVSGRETQYF; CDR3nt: TGCAGTGTGAGGGTGTCAGGACGAGAGACCCAGTACTTC
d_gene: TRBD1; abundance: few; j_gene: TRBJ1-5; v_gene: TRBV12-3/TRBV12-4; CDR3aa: CASSHQGARSNQPQHF; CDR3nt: TGTGCCAGCAGCCATCAGGGGGCGCGGAGCAATCAGCCCCAGCATTTT
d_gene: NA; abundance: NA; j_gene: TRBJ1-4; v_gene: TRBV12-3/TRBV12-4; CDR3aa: CTSSRRRQGGNEKLFF; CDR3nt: TGTACCAGCAGCCGTCGGCGGCAGGGCGGAAATGAAAAACTGTTTTTT
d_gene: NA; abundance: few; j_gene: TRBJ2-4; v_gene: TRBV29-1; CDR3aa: CSVVGQAKNIQYF; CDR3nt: TGCAGCGTTGTAGGGCAGGCCAAAAACATTCAGTACTTC
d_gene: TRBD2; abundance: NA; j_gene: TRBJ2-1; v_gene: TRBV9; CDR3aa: CASSVEAGGYYNEQFF; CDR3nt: TGTGCCAGCAGCGTAGAGGCGGGGGGGTATTACAATGAGCAGTTCTTC
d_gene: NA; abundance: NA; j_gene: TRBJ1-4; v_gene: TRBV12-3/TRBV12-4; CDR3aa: CASSPVGVATNEKLFF; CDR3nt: TGTGCCAGCAGCCCCGTGGGGGTTGCAACTAATGAAAAACTGTTTTTT
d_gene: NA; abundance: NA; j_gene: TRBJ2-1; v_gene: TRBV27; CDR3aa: CASSLIFTADSYNEQFF; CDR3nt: TGTGCCAGCAGTTTGATCTTTACGGCGGACTCCTACAATGAGCAGTTCTTC
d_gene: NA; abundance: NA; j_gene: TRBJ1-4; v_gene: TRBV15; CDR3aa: CATSTGEKLFF; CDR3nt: TGTGCCACCAGCACAGGTGAAAAACTGTTTTTT
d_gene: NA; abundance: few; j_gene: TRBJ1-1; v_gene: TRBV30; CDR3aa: CAWKEREAFF; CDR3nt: TGTGCCTGGAAAGAACGTGAAGCTTTCTTT
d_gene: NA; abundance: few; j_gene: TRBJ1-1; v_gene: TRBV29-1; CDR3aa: CSAQGGLNTEAFF; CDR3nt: TGCAGCGCTCAGGGAGGGTTGAACACTGAAGCTTTCTTT
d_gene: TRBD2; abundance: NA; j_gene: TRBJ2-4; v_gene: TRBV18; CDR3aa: CASSPLAGLHNEQYF; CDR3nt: TGTGCCAGCTCACCTCTAGCGGGACTACACAATGAGCAGTACTTC
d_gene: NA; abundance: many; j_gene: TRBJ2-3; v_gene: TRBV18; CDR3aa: CASSPLVDTQYF; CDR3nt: TGTGCCAGCTCACCTTTAGTAGATACGCAGTATTTT
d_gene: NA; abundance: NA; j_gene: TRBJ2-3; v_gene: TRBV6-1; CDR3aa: CATKLLGGDTQYF; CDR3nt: TGTGCCACCAAACTGTTGGGTGGAGATACGCAGTATTTT
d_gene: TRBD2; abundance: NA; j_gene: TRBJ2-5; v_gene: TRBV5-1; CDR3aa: CASSWGGSGTAGEQYF; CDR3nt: TGCGCCAGCAGCTGGGGCGGGAGTGGTACGGCCGGAGAGCAGTACTTC
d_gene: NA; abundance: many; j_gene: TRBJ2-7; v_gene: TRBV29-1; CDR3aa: CSVGEGSYEQYF; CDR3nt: TGCAGCGTTGGAGAGGGGTCCTACGAGCAGTACTTC
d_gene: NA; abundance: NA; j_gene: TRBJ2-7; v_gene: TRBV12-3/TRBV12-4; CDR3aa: CASSTTGRLSYEQYF; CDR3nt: TGTGCCAGCAGCACCACGGGACGGCTATCCTACGAGCAGTACTTC
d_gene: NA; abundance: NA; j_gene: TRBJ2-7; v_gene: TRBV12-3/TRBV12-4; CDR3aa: CASSFHSEYHEQYF; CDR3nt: TGTGCCAGCAGTTTTCACAGCGAGTACCACGAGCAGTACTTC